The 3 T cell receptor beta chains below all came from one sample that was sequenced in a study of T cells in Graves' hyperthyroidism and ophthalmopathy. Amplified regions were TCR beta CDR3 sequences from RNA transcripts. RT-PCR in the first round (using the HTBI primer set) targeted the TCR CDR3. Each CDR3 protein is one row after TCRdb ran MiXCR on the multiplex PCR reads. The table includes hundreds of thousands of distinct CDR3 sequences, 15% to 20% detected once. Specimen: blood. These receptors were collected from a woman aged 18-29 years with Graves' hyperthyroidism.

This clonotype was counted ten times or more. This chain uses TRBV2 with TRBJ1-1, with D hard to call. V gave up 2 bases and J gave up 13 bases, with 17 bases separating them. Germline CDR1 is SNHLY and CDR2 is FYNNEI. This CDR3 has 13 amino acids. The CDR3 sequence is CASSEQAGGIGFF. The CDR3 region has the DNA TGTGCCAGCAGTGAACAGGCGGGAGGGATCGGTTTCTTT.

This clonotype has just a few counts. The chain combines TRBV7-9 with TRBJ2-1; possibly TRBD2 for D (6 bases). The germline V and J ends were trimmed by 1 base and 7 bases, with 20 bases remaining between them. In germline, CDR1 is SEHNR, CDR2 FQNEAQ (reference sequence). The CDR3 covers 17 residues. The CDR3 spells CASSLESWGVATNEQFF. CDR3 bases: TGTGCCAGCAGCTTAGAGTCCTGGGGGGTAGCGACAAATGAGCAGTTCTTC. Based on the CDR3 plus reference TRBV7-9 and TRBJ2-1, the full variable domain is DTGVSQNPRHKITKRGQNVTFRCDPISEHNRLYWYRQTLGQGPEFLTYFQNEAQLEKSRLLSDRFSAERPKGSFSTLEIQRTEQGDSAMYLCASSLESWGVATNEQFFGPGTRLTVL.

The gene calls are TRBV7-9 and TRBJ2-5; tentative D call: TRBD1 (6 bases). CDR3 length equals 14 residues. The germline gives CDR1 SEHNR, CDR2 FQNEAQ (reference sequence). The V end was cut by 7 bases, the J end by 3 bases, with 15 bases between. In DNA, the CDR3 is TGTGCCAGCAACCCCGGACAGCCAAAAGAGACCCAGTACTTC. Amino acid sequence: CASNPGQPKETQYF.